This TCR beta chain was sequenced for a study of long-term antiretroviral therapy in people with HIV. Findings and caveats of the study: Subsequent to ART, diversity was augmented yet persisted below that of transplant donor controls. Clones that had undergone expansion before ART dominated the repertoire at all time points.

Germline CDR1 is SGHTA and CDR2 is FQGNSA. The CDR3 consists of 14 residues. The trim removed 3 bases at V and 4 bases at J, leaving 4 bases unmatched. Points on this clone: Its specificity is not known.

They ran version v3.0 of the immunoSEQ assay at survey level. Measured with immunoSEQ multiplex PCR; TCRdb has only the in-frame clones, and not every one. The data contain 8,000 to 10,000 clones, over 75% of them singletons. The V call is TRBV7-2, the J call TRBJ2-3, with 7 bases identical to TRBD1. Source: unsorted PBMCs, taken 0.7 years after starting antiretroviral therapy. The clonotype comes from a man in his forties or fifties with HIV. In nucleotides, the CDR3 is TGTGCCAGCAGCTTTTTACAGGGGCCAGATACGCAGTATTTT. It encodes CASSFLQGPDTQYF.